One and the same sample provided the 8 T cell receptor beta chains below, sequenced in a study of neurological immune-mediated disorders. TCRdb analysed the 5' RACE reads with MiXCR anew, one entry per CDR3 protein. This sample has 80,000 or so distinct CDR3 sequences; under 10% occur once, and the top ten carry 1.5% to 2%. Sequencing used PBMCs. Receptors originate from a man aged 45-65 years in good health.

This clonotype was picked up many times. The chain employs TRBV11-2 and TRBJ1-3; 12 bases align to TRBD1. The CDR3 consists of 17 residues. Germline assignment: CDR1 SGHAT and CDR2 FQNNGV. V dropped 0 bases and J dropped 8; count of bases not matched to a gene: 8. The CDR3 loop reads CASSLERTGTGGYTIYF. CDR3 nucleotides: TGTGCCAGCAGCTTAGAAAGAACCGGGACAGGGGGCTACACCATATATTTT. The full variable domain, rest sourced from reference TRBV11-2 and TRBJ1-3, is EAGVAQSPRYKIIEKRQSVAFWCNPISGHATLYWYQQILGQGPKLLIQFQNNGVVDDSQLPKDRFSAERLKGVDSTLKIQPAKLEDSAVYLCASSLERTGTGGYTIYFGEGSWLTVV.

The sample holds many counts of this clonotype. V and J are TRBV5-1 and TRBJ2-7, with TRBD2 matching 9 bases. Germline CDR1 is SGHRS and CDR2 is YFSETQ. The CDR3 loop spans 14 amino acids. Trimming took 1 base from V and 5 from J; bases not matched to a gene: 4. The CDR3 sequence is CASSLSSGGHEQYF. CDR3 bases: TGCGCCAGCAGCTTGAGTAGCGGGGGCCACGAGCAGTACTTC.

This clonotype was observed many times. This chain links TRBV5-1 with TRBJ2-7; 7 bases agree with TRBD1. The CDR3 has 12 amino acids. Germline V gives CDR1 SGHRS, CDR2 YFSETQ. Trimming at V came to 4 bases and at J to 2 bases, leaving 0 bases not matched to a gene. The CDR3 sequence: CASSGTAYEQYF. DNA of the CDR3: TGCGCCAGCAGCGGGACAGCCTACGAGCAGTACTTC.

The rearrangement uses TRBV5-1 and TRBJ2-1, with D unclear. Germline lookup yields CDR1 SGHRS and CDR2 YFSETQ. This CDR3 is 14 amino acids long. With 4 bases removed from V and 13 bases from J, the gap between germline ends came to 21 bases. The CDR3 sequence: CASSLNLAYNYQFF. CDR3 nucleotides: TGCGCCAGCAGCCTCAATTTGGCCTACAATTATCAGTTCTTC.

There are many counts of this clonotype. This chain uses TRBV10-3 with TRBJ2-3, with 8 bases aligning to TRBD2. Trimming at V came to 10 bases and at J to 1 base, leaving 10 bases not matched to a gene. Germline V lookup: CDR1 ENHRY, CDR2 SYGVKD. The CDR3 extends over 15 amino acids. CDR3 nucleotide sequence: TGTGCCACAGCCGGGGGGGCGGCAGGCACAGATACGCAGTATTTT. As protein: CATAGGAAGTDTQYF.

In its sample, this clonotype was seen many times. The V gene is TRBV28, the J gene TRBJ2-1; 7 bases line up with TRBD2. This CDR3 has 14 amino acids. The V gene's germline CDR1 is MDHEN and CDR2 SYDVKM. The V and J ends lost 1 base and 7 bases, in that order; junction bases with no gene match: 4. The CDR3 DNA reads as TGTGCCAGCAGTTTATTATGGGGGGGGAATGAGCAGTTCTTC. As protein: CASSLLWGGNEQFF.

This clonotype was seen a few times. The chain has TRBV7-9 and TRBJ2-6, with D unclear. Trimming cost V 5 bases and J 2 bases, with 13 bases left between them. Germline assignment: CDR1 SEHNR and CDR2 FQNEAQ (reference sequence). This CDR3 contains 16 residues. In DNA, the CDR3 is TGTGCCAGCAGCCCGATCCCAGTTGCTGGGGCCAACGTCCTGACTTTC. This sequence encodes CASSPIPVAGANVLTF.

The sample holds many counts of this clonotype. The rearrangement uses TRBV25-1 and TRBJ2-7; 7 bases fit TRBD1. Germline CDR1 reads MGHDK; CDR2 reads SYGVNS. This CDR3 is built from 13 residues. The J segment lost 0 bases and the V segment lost 8 bases, leaving 4 bases of the junction unmatched. CDR3 region: CASGRGSSYEQYF. CDR3 nucleotide sequence: TGTGCCAGCGGCAGGGGGAGCTCCTACGAGCAGTACTTC.